This T cell receptor beta chain came from a study of T-cell reconstitution after alpha-beta-depleted transplantation in children. Study-wide results and limits: Among T cells one year after transplant, newly produced cells accounted for most counts and diversity. Surviving recipient T cells and thymic progenitors produced the high day-60 TCRbeta diversity seen in some patients. At around two months after transplant, the alpha-beta T cells were reportedly derived from several hundred expanded clones that came from non-depleted graft cells.

A note on this clonotype: Its antigen is not known.

Preparation of the TCRbeta library used unique molecular identifiers. TCRdb re-derived calls from the PCR reads in MiXCR, one entry per CDR3 protein. The repertoire holds about 900,000 distinct CDR3 sequences, with roughly 29% as singletons. Deletions cut 5 bases from V and 0 bases from J, with 11 bases between. This CDR3 has 15 amino acids. Germline CDR1 reads DFQATT; CDR2 reads SNEGSKA (reference sequence). Here the sequenced sample was PBMCs, mostly from graft donor cells, taken 360 days after TCRalphabeta/CD19-depleted stem cell transplant. This TCR was recovered from a boy under two years old who had a stem cell transplant for SCID, so the T cells may come from the graft donor. The chain carries TRBV20-1 and TRBJ2-6; D is ambiguous. DNA for the CDR3: TGCAGTGCTGTGCCATCCCCCTCTGGGGCCAACGTCCTGACTTTC. Amino acid sequence: CSAVPSPSGANVLTF.